What follows describes a single T cell receptor (beta chain). What it binds is not known. The data originate from a study of somatic mutations in cytotoxic T cells in rheumatoid arthritis. Study overall: Flow sorting at nearly 100% purity was applied to some V beta antibody-stained T-cell populations, which included V beta1+ cells sequenced for TCRB.

TCRdb's copy holds only in-frame clones and misses some; the assay was immunoSEQ multiplex PCR. The repertoire has roughly 20,000 clones, roughly 65% of them found once; the top ten carry under 20%. CDR1 and CDR2 from the germline V gene are WSHSY and SAAADI. The CDR3 contains 14 residues. The V gene lost 2 bases and the J gene lost 1 base, with 5 bases spanning the gap. Points from the study as a whole: Patients with rheumatoid arthritis, but not healthy controls, had CD8+ clonality that increased with age.

This receptor was identified in an adult with rheumatoid arthritis. Material for sequencing was CD8+ T cells sorted from blood. V and J are TRBV10-2 and TRBJ2-2; D is uncertain. The CDR3 sequence is CASSEVRNTGELFF. The CDR3 DNA sequence: TGCGCCAGCAGTGAGGTCAGGAACACCGGGGAGCTGTTTTTT.